Shown below are 5 T cell receptor beta chains from a single sample sequenced in a study of cytomegalovirus exposure and HLA in healthy donors. Amplification used 60 Vbeta primers and 13 Jbeta primers. Repertoires were generated with immunoSEQ multiplex PCR, while TCRdb's copy carries only in-frame clones and drops some. Of approximately 140,000 clones listed, about 70% were seen once; the top ten hold more than 3%. Sequenced: PBMCs. The receptors come from a man younger than 35 in good health and CMV-seronegative.

The chain combines TRBV18 with TRBJ1-1; TRBD1 aligns across 7 bases. The CDR3 is made up of 15 amino acids. V dropped 6 bases and J dropped 7; count of bases not matched to a gene: 14. CDR1 is KGHSH, CDR2 LQKENI, per germline. CDR3 coding DNA: TGTGCCAGCTCGGACCAAACAGGGGTATGGTGTGAAGCTTTCTTT. It translates to CASSDQTGVWCEAFF.

The rearrangement uses TRBV6-5 and TRBJ2-1, with TRBD1 matching over 7 bases. V gave up 7 bases and J gave up 4 bases; unmatched junction bases: 1. Germline loops: CDR1 MNHEY, CDR2 SVGAGI. The CDR3 consists of 12 residues. CDR3 nucleotide sequence: TGTGCCAGCATGACAGGGTACAATGAGCAGTTCTTC. Translated, it gives CASMTGYNEQFF.

The rearrangement joins TRBV5-5 to TRBJ2-5; D remains ambiguous. Trimming left V 0 bases short and J 1 base short, with 10 bases between. Germline V CDR1 and CDR2: SGHKS, YYEKEE (reference sequence). The length of the CDR3 is 15 residues. The CDR3: CASSLDRALQETQYF. CDR3 DNA: TGTGCCAGCAGCTTGGACAGAGCCCTCCAAGAGACCCAGTACTTC.

The V and J genes are TRBV19 and TRBJ1-4; tentatively, D is TRBD1 (6 bases). The CDR3 has 16 residues. Germline V gives CDR1 LNHDA, CDR2 SQIVND (reference sequence). With 6 bases removed from V and 6 bases from J, the gap between germline ends came to 20 bases. CDR3 sequence reads: CASSLTGTGGYEKLFF. The CDR3 DNA follows: TGTGCCAGTAGCCTGACCGGGACGGGGGGCTATGAAAAACTGTTTTTT.

This clone was observed a handful of times. The chain carries TRBV7-8 and TRBJ2-1; D might be TRBD2 (5 bases). Trimming left V 2 bases short and J 7 bases short, with 18 bases between. Germline CDR1 and CDR2: SGHVS and FQNEAQ. This CDR3 comprises 16 residues. In DNA form, the CDR3 reads TGTGCCAGCAGCTTACGTTTCGGGGTTCGGGCTAATGAGCAGTTCTTC. It translates to CASSLRFGVRANEQFF.